Presented here are 16 T cell receptor beta chains from one specimen sequenced in a study of T-cell memory formation after mild COVID-19. From the 5' RACE reads, TCRdb called clonotypes with MiXCR, one entry per CDR3 protein. Of fewer than 300,000 distinct CDR3 sequences in the sample, approximately 18% were seen once. Sequencing was carried out using PBMCs or a T cell subset sorted from them (not recorded which). These receptors were collected from a man between 18 and 35 years old who had mild COVID-19 (a few samples of this study predate the infection). Cell type and time point are not known.

This clonotype was observed at least ten times. The chain couples TRBV6-2 or TRBV6-3 to TRBJ1-2; D gene ambiguous. Germline-derived CDR1 and CDR2 are MNHEY and SVGEGT. The CDR3 consists of 13 residues. V lost 2 bases to trimming and J lost 4 bases, with 8 bases between them. The CDR3 loop reads CASSYTGPYGYTF. The CDR3 DNA reads TGTGCCAGCAGTTACACCGGACCCTATGGCTACACCTTC.

This clonotype appeared many times. The V call is TRBV4-3, the J call TRBJ2-1, with 9 bases aligning to TRBD2. With V trimmed by 0 bases and J by 8 bases, 8 bases remained unmatched. This CDR3 spans 16 amino acids. Germline V gene data show CDR1 as LGHNA and CDR2 as YSLEER. CDR3 residues: CASSQDQGLAGDEQFF. The CDR3 bases are TGCGCCAGCAGCCAAGATCAGGGATTAGCGGGGGATGAGCAGTTCTTC.

The genes are TRBV28 and TRBJ2-1; TRBD1 agrees at 7 bases. In germline, CDR1 is MDHEN, CDR2 SYDVKM. Losses at the gene ends were 5 bases for V and 12 bases for J; bases not matched to a gene: 10. The CDR3 is made up of 13 amino acids. Here the CDR3 DNA reads TGTGCCAGCAGTAGTACTCGGACAGGCCTGCAGTTCTTC. The encoded protein is CASSSTRTGLQFF.

This clonotype has a count of ten or more. The rearrangement links TRBV4-1 to TRBJ2-7; D might be TRBD1 (7 bases). Germline values: CDR1 MGHRA, CDR2 YSYEKL. Trimming cost V 2 bases and J 2 bases, with 13 bases left between them. The CDR3 runs 15 residues. The CDR3 DNA reads TGCGCCAGCAGCCAACGCCAGGGGGGACCCTACGAGCAGTACTTC. Translated, it gives CASSQRQGGPYEQYF.

DNA for the CDR3: TGCAGTGCTATGGGGGGTTCTGACTCCTACGAGCAGTACGTC. Translation: CSAMGGSDSYEQYV. V is TRBV20-1 and J is TRBJ2-7, with a tentative D call TRBD2 (6 bases). The CDR3 runs to 14 residues. Germline assignment: CDR1 DFQATT and CDR2 SNEGSKA (reference sequence). V shed 4 bases and J shed 0 bases, with 13 bases lying between them.

This clonotype was found a few times. The CDR3 region is CASSPENLGNTEAFF. CDR3 coding DNA: TGTGCCAGCAGCCCCGAAAATCTCGGGAACACTGAAGCTTTCTTT. The chain combines TRBV6-6 with TRBJ1-1; D not certain. This CDR3 comprises 15 residues. Looked up from germline, CDR1 is MNHNY and CDR2 is SVGAGI (reference sequence). Deletions cut 6 bases from V and 1 base from J, with 15 bases between.

This clonotype was counted only a few times. The chain couples TRBV7-3 to TRBJ2-3; weak D call: TRBD1 (6 bases). CDR1 and CDR2 from the germline V gene are SGHTA and FQGTGA. The CDR3 length is 18 residues. Trimming removed 4 bases at V and 2 bases at J, with 22 bases between. This CDR3 is CASSSDPDRSENTDTQYF. In DNA form, the CDR3 reads TGTGCCAGCAGCTCGGATCCCGACAGGTCCGAAAACACAGATACGCAGTATTTT.

There are many counts of this clonotype. This rearrangement joins TRBV6-6 to TRBJ2-7; D may be TRBD1 (6 bases). With 3 bases removed from V and 4 bases from J, the gap between germline ends came to 13 bases. This CDR3 is 14 amino acids long. CDR1 is MNHNY and CDR2 is SVGAGI in the germline V gene (reference sequence). The CDR3 nucleotides read TGTGCCAGCAGTTATGGCCAGGACAGATACGAGCAGTACTTC. It codes for CASSYGQDRYEQYF.

The CDR3 spells CASSYTGGSTEAFF. The DNA of the CDR3 is TGTGCCAGCAGTTACACAGGGGGTAGCACTGAAGCTTTCTTT. The gene calls are TRBV6-2 or TRBV6-3 and TRBJ1-1, with 8 bases lining up with TRBD1. Unmatched junction bases numbered 3, after V lost 2 bases and J lost 4 bases. The CDR3 contains 14 residues. The germline V gene has CDR1 MNHEY and CDR2 SVGEGT.

This clonotype was seen a handful of times. V is TRBV6-6 and J is TRBJ2-5; D gene uncertain. The CDR3 has 14 amino acids. Trimming cost V 6 bases and J 3 bases, with 14 bases left between them. Germline lookup yields CDR1 MNHNY and CDR2 SVGAGI (reference sequence). The CDR3 is CASSSDGGKETQYF. Here the CDR3 DNA reads TGTGCCAGCAGCTCGGACGGCGGAAAAGAGACCCAGTACTTC.

This clonotype has a count of ten or more. This chain links TRBV12-3 or TRBV12-4 with TRBJ2-5; D not certain. Between the trimmed V and J ends, which lost 6 bases and 7 bases, there was a span of 9 bases. The CDR3 runs 11 residues. The CDR3 region has the DNA TGTGCCAGCAGCCAAACAAGGACCCAGTACTTC. This encodes CASSQTRTQYF.

The chain employs TRBV7-8 and TRBJ2-7, with 9 bases aligning to TRBD1. Germline loops: CDR1 SGHVS, CDR2 FQNEAQ. J was trimmed by 6 bases and V by 5 bases; bases with no gene match: 8. The CDR3 totals 14 residues. The CDR3 region has the DNA TGTGCCAGCAGCCCCAGACAGGGGGTAGGCGAGCAGTACGTC. Protein: CASSPRQGVGEQYV.

This clonotype was seen only a few times. The chain carries TRBV28 and TRBJ2-7; D is undetermined. V lost 5 bases to trimming and J lost 0 bases, with 14 bases between them. Germline V gene lookup returns CDR1 MDHEN and CDR2 SYDVKM. The CDR3 has 15 residues. CDR3 region: CASSTAARSSYEQYV. The CDR3 bases are TGTGCCAGCAGTACGGCCGCCCGAAGCTCCTACGAGCAGTACGTC.

The rearrangement uses TRBV4-3 and TRBJ1-5; TRBD1 matches 8 bases. The CDR3 is 16 amino acids. Germline lookup yields CDR1 LGHNA and CDR2 YSLEER. With V trimmed by 1 base and J by 2 bases, 4 bases remained unmatched. CDR3 amino acids: CASSQALDRGNQPQHF. CDR3 DNA: TGCGCCAGCAGCCAAGCTTTGGACAGGGGCAATCAGCCCCAGCATTTT.

This clonotype is a singleton in its sample. This rearrangement joins TRBV6-2 or TRBV6-3 to TRBJ1-6, with no clear D. The CDR3 spans 13 residues. Trimming left V 5 bases short and J 9 bases short, with 11 bases between. Germline lookup yields CDR1 MNHEY and CDR2 SVGEGT. The CDR3 protein is CASSLGPPSPLHF. In DNA form, the CDR3 reads TGTGCCAGCAGTCTTGGCCCCCCTTCACCCCTCCACTTT.

This clonotype was observed a handful of times. At one end the junction does not follow the germline gene, possibly because of a read error. V usage is TRBV12-3 or TRBV12-4 and J usage is TRBJ1-3, with a possible D match to TRBD1 (5 bases). CDR3 length equals 12 residues. In nucleotides, the CDR3 is TGTGCCAGCACCCAGGGTGGATACACCATATATTTT. Translated: CASTQGGYTIYF.